This TCR beta chain was sequenced in a study of molecular identifiers for immune sequencing clone quantification. Whole-study context: Replicate RNA came from about 19,000 or 110,000 naive CD8 cells and was split five ways, and four parts were sequenced.

The study, taken as a whole, reports: For effector cells, clones above 20 RNA copies held over 98% of molecules; for naive cells, under 1%.

This clonotype was counted ten times or more. Its target is not known. TCRdb analysed the PCR reads with MiXCR anew, one entry per CDR3 protein. The table includes 40,000 or so distinct CDR3 sequences, 15% to 20% detected once. This CDR3 comprises 13 residues. The germline V gene has CDR1 MNHEY and CDR2 SMNVEV (reference sequence). V dropped 8 bases and J dropped 3; count of bases not matched to a gene: 3. The sequence derives from a human donor in good health. Some libraries in this study had Jurkat cell RNA spiked in. Material: naive CD8+ T cells from blood, with Jurkat cell RNA spiked in. The subset here: FACS-sorted CD8+CD4-CCR7+CD45RA+ naive T cells. This chain joins TRBV27 and TRBJ2-1; 8 bases map to TRBD2. CDR3 residues: CASGLAGYNEQFF. CDR3 coding DNA: TGTGCCAGCGGGCTAGCGGGCTACAATGAGCAGTTCTTC.